The sequence of this T cell receptor beta chain was determined in a study of technical replicates of blood from a few donors. Sequencing was performed with immunoSEQ multiplex PCR; in TCRdb, only in-frame clones are kept and a portion is missing. The sample consists of around 54,000 clones, about 96% of them appearing once. The V and J ends lost 0 bases and 3 bases respectively, with 6 bases between them. This CDR3 has 13 residues. Germline V gene lookup returns CDR1 SSHAT and CDR2 FNYEAQ (reference sequence). What was sequenced was T cells isolated from PBMCs. This clonotype was sampled from a human donor in good health. V is TRBV7-7 and J is TRBJ2-7, with unresolved D. This CDR3 reads CASSLAYYYEQYF. DNA of the CDR3: TGTGCCAGCAGCTTAGCGTACTACTACGAGCAGTACTTC.